The clone carrying this TCR beta chain was picked up a small number of times. The antigen is undetermined. The entry originates in a study of regulatory T cells in long-lasting Graves disease. Whole-study findings and limits: With a few thousand shared public clonotypes, persistent patients exceeded new patients, who shared approximately 880. Study was limited to peripheral blood, excluding thyroid tissue.

Relying on iRepertoire HTBI primers and Arm-PCR of CDR3 regions, the team built TCR beta libraries. TCRdb used MiXCR to reprocess the multiplex PCR reads, holding one entry per CDR3 protein. The table records about 430,000 distinct CDR3 sequences, roughly 21% of them present only once. Time point in this sample: persistent/refractory GD, antithyroid drugs over 5 years with positive TRAb. RNA isolated from PBMCs was used to make the TCR library. As collected, the peripheral blood samples measured 8 to 9 milliliters each and went into EDTA tubes. This clonotype originated in a female donor with Graves disease. The source was peripheral blood mononuclear cells (PBMCs), collected when the disease was refractory, from a patient treated with antithyroid drugs.

Here the CDR3 reads CASRTGQGYDEAFF. CDR3 nucleotides: TGTGCCAGCAGGACAGGACAGGGTTATGATGAAGCTTTCTTT. The chain has TRBV2 and TRBJ1-1; 8 bases align to TRBD1. V dropped 6 bases and J dropped 7; count of bases not matched to a gene: 10. The CDR3 sequence is 14 residues long. CDR1 is SNHLY and CDR2 is FYNNEI in the germline V gene.